What follows is one T cell receptor (beta chain) and its context. TCRdb analysed the RT-PCR reads with MiXCR anew, one entry per CDR3 protein. The sample lists 550,000 to 750,000 distinct CDR3 sequences; 13% to 15% were seen once. This sequence was found in a female donor in good health, serving as a healthy control. The specimen was memory CD4+ T cells from blood.

The CDR3 sequence: CASSPQTGLAGELFF. DNA for the CDR3: TGTGCCAGCAGCCCTCAGACAGGGTTAGCCGGGGAGCTGTTTTTT. This chain joins TRBV7-2 and TRBJ2-2; TRBD1 matches 7 bases. This CDR3 is built from 15 residues. Germline values: CDR1 SGHTA, CDR2 FQGNSA. J was trimmed by 6 bases and V by 5 bases; bases with no gene match: 9.